These 30 T cell receptor beta chains share one sample of origin, sequenced in a study of T cell responses to AZD1222 COVID-19 vaccine. The method was immunoSEQ multiplex PCR; TCRdb's version includes in-frame clones alone and lacks a portion of them. The table shows more than 100,000 clones, with 87% occurring only once. Sequenced here: peripheral blood, sampled 28 days after the second AZD1222 dose. These TCRs come from an adult who received the AZD1222 COVID-19 vaccine.

This rearrangement joins TRBV6-6 to TRBJ1-5, with D uncertain. This CDR3 has 13 amino acids. The V end lost 5 bases, the J end lost 7 bases, and 12 bases lay between the germline ends. The germline CDR1 and CDR2 sequences are MNHNY and SVGAGI (reference sequence). As DNA, the CDR3 is TGTGCCAGCAGTGGTGGGAAGGGACAGCCCCAGCATTTT. Translation: CASSGGKGQPQHF.

The chain carries TRBV9 and TRBJ2-7; 10 bases align to TRBD1. J lost 7 bases, V lost 1 base, and 5 bases had no gene match. The CDR3 loop spans 14 amino acids. The V gene's germline CDR1 is SGDLS and CDR2 YYNGEE. The CDR3 coding sequence is TGTGCCAGCAGCGTATCCGGGACAGGGGAAGAGCAGTACTTC. Translated: CASSVSGTGEEQYF.

The CDR3 sequence: CASSSVAGNTIYF. The CDR3 DNA reads as TGTGCCAGCAGCTCAGTGGCTGGAAACACCATATATTTT. This chain connects TRBV7-2 to TRBJ1-3; unclear D gene. Germline assignment: CDR1 SGHTA and CDR2 FQGNSA. This CDR3 has 13 residues. Trimming removed 4 bases at V and 2 bases at J, with 6 bases between.

This chain joins TRBV28 and TRBJ1-1, with D maybe TRBD1 (6 bases). The CDR3 covers 14 residues. CDR1 is MDHEN, CDR2 SYDVKM, per germline. V lost 5 bases and J 4 bases, leaving 14 bases between the germline ends. In DNA, the CDR3 is TGTGCCAGCAGTCTCAGGGGCAAGGGCACTGAAGCTTTCTTT. Encoded protein: CASSLRGKGTEAFF. Full variable domain (remainder filled in from reference TRBV28 and TRBJ1-1): DVKVTQSSRYLVKRTGEKVFLECVQDMDHENMFWYRQDPGLGLRLIYFSYDVKMKEKGDIPEGYSVSREKKERFSLILESASTNQTSMYLCASSLRGKGTEAFFGQGTRLTVV.

The chain recombines TRBV15 with TRBJ1-1; TRBD1 agrees at 11 bases. The germline V gene encodes CDR1 LNHNV and CDR2 YYDKDF (reference sequence). The V and J ends lost 0 bases and 3 bases, in that order; junction bases with no gene match: 6. CDR3 length: 17 residues. The CDR3 region is CATSRDWSGQGDTEAFF. The CDR3 region has the DNA TGTGCCACCAGCAGAGATTGGTCGGGACAGGGGGACACTGAAGCTTTCTTT.

The V and J genes are TRBV7-9 and TRBJ2-3; TRBD2 matches 8 bases. In germline, CDR1 is SEHNR, CDR2 FQNEAQ (reference sequence). The length of the CDR3 is 15 residues. V lost 4 bases and J lost 2; bases outside the gene matches: 5. The CDR3 region is CASSSTSGTTDTQYF. As DNA, the CDR3 is TGTGCCAGCAGCTCTACTAGCGGAACCACAGATACGCAGTATTTT. Full variable domain (outside the CDR3, taken from reference TRBV7-9 and TRBJ2-3): DTGVSQNPRHKITKRGQNVTFRCDPISEHNRLYWYRQTLGQGPEFLTYFQNEAQLEKSRLLSDRFSAERPKGSFSTLEIQRTEQGDSAMYLCASSSTSGTTDTQYFGPGTRLTVL.

V and J are TRBV30 and TRBJ1-5, with TRBD1 as a possible D gene (6 bases). The ends were cut back, 2 bases at V and 2 bases at J, with 13 bases in the middle. This CDR3 spans 15 amino acids. CDR1 and CDR2 from the germline V gene are GTSNPN and SVGIG (reference sequence). The CDR3 nucleotides are TGTGCCTGGAGTTACAGGGAAGGGGGCAATCAGCCCCAGCATTTT. Protein sequence: CAWSYREGGNQPQHF.

Only a few counts were recorded for this clone. V usage is TRBV18 and J usage is TRBJ1-2; 9 bases map to TRBD1. Germline CDR1 reads KGHSH; CDR2 reads LQKENI. There are 18 residues in the CDR3. V gave up 2 bases and J gave up 0 bases; unmatched junction bases: 10. CDR3 in amino acids: CASSPAGTGLLANYGYTF. CDR3 sequence (DNA): TGTGCCAGCTCACCAGCCGGGACAGGGCTACTTGCTAACTATGGCTACACCTTC.

The chain links TRBV7-2 to TRBJ2-3; D is uncertain. The CDR3 is 15 residues long. Trimming removed 6 bases at V and 0 bases at J, with 13 bases between. The germline V gene has CDR1 SGHTA and CDR2 FQGNSA. For the CDR3, the DNA is TGTGCCAGCAGTTATGACTCCGGTAGCACAGATACGCAGTATTTT. This codes for CASSYDSGSTDTQYF.

Here the CDR3 DNA reads TGTGCCAGCAGCCAAGAGCGTCTAGCGGGGGGGGACGAGCAGTACTTC. Translated, it gives CASSQERLAGGDEQYF. The chain has TRBV4-2 and TRBJ2-7; TRBD2 matches 12 bases. The CDR3 length is 16 residues. CDR1 is LGHNA and CDR2 is YNFKEQ in the germline V gene. V shed 0 bases and J 5 bases; nucleotides not matched to a gene: 5.

The chain employs TRBV5-1 and TRBJ2-7, with 8 bases matching TRBD2. With 4 bases clipped from V and 7 bases from J, the junction kept 10 bases outside the gene matches. In germline, CDR1 is SGHRS, CDR2 YFSETQ. This CDR3 contains 14 residues. Here the CDR3 reads CASSPGGVSEEQYF. The CDR3 bases are TGCGCCAGCAGCCCGGGGGGGGTTTCAGAAGAGCAGTACTTC. The variable domain in full, completed from reference TRBV5-1 and TRBJ2-7, reads KAGVTQTPRYLIKTRGQQVTLSCSPISGHRSVSWYQQTPGQGLQFLFEYFSETQRNKGNFPGRFSGRQFSNSRSEMNVSTLELGDSALYLCASSPGGVSEEQYFGPGTRLTVT.

The chain recombines TRBV10-3 with TRBJ1-1, with 7 bases aligning to TRBD1. The V gene end was trimmed by 7 bases and the J gene end by 4 bases; junction bases not matched to a gene: 12. The CDR3 has 15 residues. Germline V gene data show CDR1 as ENHRY and CDR2 as SYGVKD. In DNA, the CDR3 is TGTGCCATCACCGGGAACAGGGGAACGGTCACTGAAGCTTTCTTT. It encodes CAITGNRGTVTEAFF.

The rearrangement uses TRBV3-1 (or the pseudogene TRBV3-2) and TRBJ1-5; no definite D call. Trimming left V 1 base short and J 7 bases short, with 8 bases between. The V gene's germline CDR1 is LGHDT and CDR2 YNNKEL (reference sequence). The CDR3 totals 13 residues. Here the CDR3 DNA reads TGTGCCAGCAGCCAAGGCCGTTGGCAGCCCCAGCATTTT. Translated: CASSQGRWQPQHF.

The genes are TRBV6-2 or TRBV6-3 and TRBJ2-3; TRBD2 aligns across 9 bases. The junction had 9 bases not matched to a gene; V was cut back by 6 bases and J by 2 bases. The CDR3 loop spans 16 amino acids. CDR1 and CDR2 from the germline V gene are MNHEY and SVGEGT. As DNA, the CDR3 is TGTGCCAGCAGCTTCTCCAGCGGGGGGTCCACAGATACGCAGTATTTT. Translation: CASSFSSGGSTDTQYF.

The chain joins TRBV18 to TRBJ1-5, with D uncertain. CDR1 and CDR2 from the germline V gene are KGHSH and LQKENI. CDR3 length: 13 residues. V was trimmed by 2 bases and J by 0 bases, leaving 2 bases between them. The CDR3 nucleotides are TGTGCCAGCTCACCAAATAGCAATCAGCCCCAGCATTTT. Encoded protein: CASSPNSNQPQHF.

This chain connects TRBV9 to TRBJ2-1, with D possibly matching TRBD1 (6 bases). The germline V gene encodes CDR1 SGDLS and CDR2 YYNGEE. This CDR3 comprises 15 residues. V shed 0 bases and J shed 2 bases, with 9 bases lying between them. The chain's CDR3 is CASSVAPGAYNEQFF. The CDR3, as DNA: TGTGCCAGCAGCGTAGCTCCAGGGGCCTACAATGAGCAGTTCTTC.

V and J are TRBV10-3 and TRBJ2-4, with 7 bases that match TRBD1. This CDR3 comprises 16 residues. The V gene's germline CDR1 is ENHRY and CDR2 SYGVKD. The V gene end was trimmed by 7 bases and the J gene end by 0 bases; junction bases not matched to a gene: 9. The CDR3: CAIKGQDKLAKNIQYF. CDR3 coding DNA: TGTGCCATCAAAGGACAGGACAAACTAGCCAAAAACATTCAGTACTTC.

The chain employs TRBV5-1 and TRBJ1-2; weak D call: TRBD1 (5 bases). Germline V gene data show CDR1 as SGHRS and CDR2 as YFSETQ. This CDR3 region has 18 residues. The V end lost 4 bases, the J end lost 6 bases, and 28 bases lay between the germline ends. For the CDR3, the DNA is TGCGCCAGCAGCCCGGGTATGGTGTCGGCAGGGAAGGAGAATGGCTACACCTTC. This sequence encodes CASSPGMVSAGKENGYTF.

The rearrangement links TRBV7-2 to TRBJ1-2, with 9 bases identical to TRBD1. J lost 3 bases, V lost 3 bases, and 5 bases had no gene match. In germline, CDR1 is SGHTA, CDR2 FQGNSA. The CDR3 runs 15 residues. This CDR3 is CASSLATGGDYGYTF. CDR3 in DNA: TGTGCCAGCAGCTTGGCAACAGGGGGCGACTATGGCTACACCTTC.

CDR3 sequence reads: CASSQVILAGTYEQYF. For the CDR3, the DNA is TGCGCCAGCAGCCAAGTTATTTTAGCGGGGACCTACGAGCAGTACTTC. The V and J genes are TRBV4-1 and TRBJ2-7; TRBD2 matches at 8 bases. Germline CDR1 and CDR2: MGHRA and YSYEKL. The CDR3 covers 16 residues. Trimming cost V 1 base and J 2 bases; bases outside gene matches: 7.

The chain combines TRBV29-1 with TRBJ2-3; 10 positions agree with TRBD2. Germline V gene data show CDR1 as SQVTM and CDR2 as ANQGSEA. This CDR3 region has 15 residues. Trimming cost V 5 bases and J 5 bases; bases outside gene matches: 10. In DNA, the CDR3 is TGCAGCGTTTCGGCTAGCGGGGGAAGCGGAGATACGCAGTATTTT. Amino acids: CSVSASGGSGDTQYF.

The V and J genes are TRBV19 and TRBJ2-1; the match to TRBD2 covers 11 bases. Trimming took 6 bases from V and 6 from J; bases not matched to a gene: 7. This CDR3 is 15 amino acids long. The germline gives CDR1 LNHDA, CDR2 SQIVND (reference sequence). CDR3 nucleotide sequence: TGTGCCAGTAGCAGGACACTAGCGGGGGCCAATGAGCAGTTCTTC. Protein product: CASSRTLAGANEQFF.

The chain has TRBV6-2 or TRBV6-3 and TRBJ1-1; D unresolved. The germline V and J ends were trimmed by 3 bases and 1 base, with 12 bases remaining between them. The CDR3 has 15 residues. Per germline, CDR1 MNHEY and CDR2 SVGEGT. For the CDR3, the DNA is TGTGCCAGCAGTTATGAGGGTCTGGGGAACACTGAAGCTTTCTTT. Translation: CASSYEGLGNTEAFF.

This clone occurred a few times. The gene calls are TRBV29-1 and TRBJ2-1; the D gene could be TRBD1 or TRBD2 (6 bases each). The length of the CDR3 is 12 residues. Trimming left V 7 bases short and J 7 bases short, with 14 bases between. Per germline, CDR1 SQVTM and CDR2 ANQGSEA. The CDR3 sequence: CSGRQGRNEQFF. The CDR3 nucleotides are TGCAGCGGGCGGCAGGGGAGGAATGAGCAGTTCTTC.

V gene TRBV7-2 combines with J gene TRBJ1-3; unclear D gene. The V end was cut by 5 bases, the J end by 1 base, with 12 bases between. From germline, CDR1 is SGHTA and CDR2 FQGNSA. The CDR3 is 15 residues long. The CDR3 DNA reads as TGTGCCAGCAGCCCGGTCAGAGTTTCTGGAAACACCATATATTTT. Translation gives CASSPVRVSGNTIYF.

The chain carries TRBV23-1 and TRBJ1-2; no firm D call. TRBV23-1 carries the ORF label, with uncertain function. Deletions cut 3 bases from V and 7 bases from J, with 9 bases between. The CDR3 totals 12 residues. The CDR3 coding sequence is TGCGCCAGCAGTCATGGCGGCTGTGGCTACACCTTC. Protein sequence: CASSHGGCGYTF.

This clone was seen a single time. The rearrangement uses TRBV5-1 and TRBJ2-3; no clear D gene. The germline CDR1 and CDR2 sequences are SGHRS and YFSETQ. V was shortened by 3 bases and J by 0 bases, with 17 bases between the two germline ends. There are 17 residues in the CDR3. CDR3 DNA: TGCGCCAGCAGCTCCCCTGGTGTCCCTCCTAGCACAGATACGCAGTATTTT. This translates into CASSSPGVPPSTDTQYF.

V and J are TRBV11-2 and TRBJ1-1, with TRBD1 as a possible D gene (5 bases). From germline, CDR1 is SGHAT and CDR2 FQNNGV. Trimming pared 1 base from V and 4 bases from J, leaving 16 bases between. This CDR3 comprises 16 residues. The CDR3 loop reads CASSLVGRGGSTEAFF. CDR3 nucleotide sequence: TGTGCCAGCAGCTTAGTCGGACGGGGGGGTAGCACTGAAGCTTTCTTT.

In its sample, this clone was seen once. The CDR3 sequence is CASSLGTGEFKQFF. In DNA form, the CDR3 reads TGTGCCAGCAGCTTGGGGACAGGGGAGTTTAAGCAGTTCTTC. The V call is TRBV7-2, the J call TRBJ2-1; 10 bases are shared with TRBD1. This CDR3 region has 14 residues. Germline V lookup: CDR1 SGHTA, CDR2 FQGNSA. J lost 11 bases, V lost 3 bases, and 7 bases had no gene match.

The V and J genes are TRBV7-3 and TRBJ1-1; D not resolved. Trimming removed 3 bases from V and 0 bases from J, with 8 bases in between. Germline-derived CDR1 and CDR2 are SGHTA and FQGTGA. This CDR3 region has 14 residues. Here the CDR3 DNA reads TGTGCCAGCAGCTTGTCGGTCCTGAACACTGAAGCTTTCTTT. Protein sequence: CASSLSVLNTEAFF.